This T cell receptor (beta chain) was recorded in a study of siplizumab effects on memory and regulatory T cells. Findings and caveats of the study: Alloreactive sequences tracing back to unstimulated CD4+ memory cells fell significantly with siplizumab. Naive T cells, seemingly more diverse than memory cells, seemed major alloresponse contributors.

Donor pairs, three in total, had unstimulated naive, memory, effector memory and TEMRA subsets sequenced. Generated by immunoSEQ multiplex PCR, the TCRdb table keeps only in-frame clones and is missing some. The table lists over 50,000 clones, over 65% of them singletons. This clone was picked up a small number of times. The antigen remains unidentified. V gave up 2 bases and J gave up 0 bases, with 6 bases separating them. This CDR3 spans 14 amino acids. Germline V CDR1 and CDR2: SGHTS, YDEGEE. This chain joins TRBV5-8 and TRBJ2-4, with D perhaps being TRBD1 or TRBD2 (5 bases each). The sample taken for sequencing was memory CD4+ T cells sorted from blood. The source of this sequence is a human donor in good health. The CDR3 DNA sequence: TGTGCCAGCAGCTTTGGGGGAGCCAAAAACATTCAGTACTTC. It is translated as CASSFGGAKNIQYF.